This TCR beta chain derives from a study of blood T cells in healthy people across ages. Study observations and caveats: Naive T cell percentage by flow cytometry tracked strongly with beta diversity. Possibly, changes in expanded clonotypes were confounded because donor CMV status was unknown.

A sample-barcoded 5' primer and a J-beta primer mix were used in a second PCR of roughly 7 to 12 cycles. Researchers report that a template-switch adaptor with 12 random nucleotides tagged each cDNA molecule. CDR3-containing paired-end reads numbering at least 2.5 million came from each sample. Each CDR3 protein is one row after TCRdb ran MiXCR on the 5' RACE reads. This sample has approximately 1,700,000 distinct CDR3 sequences, with about two fifths found just once. In the case of this clonotype: Its antigen remains unknown. One end of the junction varies from germline; a read error may be responsible.

The CDR3 has 14 amino acids. Germline V lookup: CDR1 SEHNR, CDR2 FQNEAQ (reference sequence). The chain links TRBV7-9 to TRBJ1-2, with D perhaps matching TRBD1 (5 bases). Sequenced sample: blood. This clonotype originated in a human donor in good health. The CDR3 is CTSSRGWVGGGYTF. As DNA, the CDR3 is TGTACCAGCAGCCGGGGGTGGGTTGGTGGTGGCTACACCTTC. Together with reference TRBV7-9 and TRBJ1-2, the CDR3 gives the full variable domain: DTGVSQNPRHKITKRGQNVTFRCDPISEHNRLYWYRQTLGQGPEFLTYFQNEAQLEKSRLLSDRFSAERPKGSFSTLEIQRTEQGDSAMYLCTSSRGWVGGGYTFGSGTRLTVV.